This T cell receptor beta chain was profiled in a study of OX40 agonist ivuxolimab in advanced cancers. Germline loops: CDR1 MNHEY, CDR2 SVGAGI. V dropped 0 bases and J dropped 4 bases, with 12 bases sitting between them. CDR3 length: 15 residues. The protocol was immunoSEQ multiplex PCR, while the TCRdb copy is restricted to in-frame clones and leaves out a portion. The sample yields around 35,000 clones, around four fifths seen once. The source was CD4+ or CD8+ T cells sorted from blood, collected in a trial of the OX40 agonist ivuxolimab. The sequence came from an adult with an advanced solid tumor such as melanoma, head and neck, liver or kidney cancer. This chain joins TRBV6-5 and TRBJ1-1; D remains unclear. CDR3 nucleotide sequence: TGTGCCAGCAGTTACTCTCGGCTACGAGGCACTGAAGCTTTCTTT. Translation: CASSYSRLRGTEAFF.